A single sample is the source of the 8 T cell receptor beta chains below, sequenced in a study of blood T cell repertoires in COVID-19. Assay used: immunoSEQ multiplex PCR; TCRdb lists only in-frame clones, some missing. The sample has about 150,000 clones; approximately 85% are singletons. Specimen: peripheral blood. The receptors here all came from a woman aged 60-70 years with COVID-19, enrolled during active disease.

As concerns this clone: The junction does not match germline at one end; this may be a read error. This chain links TRBV7-9 with TRBJ1-1; a possible D gene is TRBD1 (6 bases). This CDR3 is built from 16 residues. The germline V gene has CDR1 SEHNR and CDR2 FQNEAQ (reference sequence). The CDR3 DNA sequence: TGTGCCAGCACCTCCCCACAGGGAATTGGGAACAGTGAAGCTTTCTTT. Residues: CASTSPQGIGNSEAFF.

This clone was counted a few times. The V call is TRBV6-2 or TRBV6-3, the J call TRBJ1-2, with no clear D. This CDR3 has 13 amino acids. Trimming left V 4 bases short and J 8 bases short, with 14 bases between. Germline-derived CDR1 and CDR2 are MNHEY and SVGEGT. The CDR3: CASSFEPLRGYTF. For the CDR3, the DNA is TGTGCCAGCAGTTTCGAGCCCTTACGGGGCTACACCTTC.

This clone has just one count. J is TRBJ1-1 and V is TRBV12-3 or TRBV12-4, with 7 nucleotides matching TRBD1. V trimming: 7 bases; J trimming: 2 bases; junction bases outside the gene matches: 4. The CDR3 spans 13 residues. In DNA, the CDR3 is TGTGCCAGCACCCGGGACAGTAACACTGAAGCTTTCTTT. Translated, it gives CASTRDSNTEAFF.

The chain is built from TRBV6-6 and TRBJ2-7; D is perhaps TRBD2 (7 bases). The ends were cut back, 0 bases at V and 2 bases at J, with 14 bases in the middle. Germline CDR1 is MNHNY and CDR2 is SVGAGI (reference sequence). The CDR3 is 16 residues long. The CDR3 here is CASSYSGGHQPYEQYF. The CDR3, as DNA: TGTGCCAGCAGTTACTCGGGGGGGCACCAACCCTACGAGCAGTACTTC.

This chain uses TRBV18 with TRBJ2-6, with D unclear. The CDR3 contains 17 residues. Trimming shortened V by 2 bases and J by 2 bases, and 13 bases separated the two germline ends. Germline loops: CDR1 KGHSH, CDR2 LQKENI. The CDR3 region has the DNA TGTGCCAGCTCACCATTCTTCGACAAAGCTGGGGCCAACGTCCTGACTTTC. It translates to CASSPFFDKAGANVLTF.

The rearrangement joins TRBV9 to TRBJ1-2; tentatively, D is TRBD1 (5 bases). Per the germline V gene, CDR1 is SGDLS and CDR2 is YYNGEE. With 2 bases removed from V and 2 bases from J, the gap between germline ends came to 7 bases. The CDR3 is 13 amino acids. DNA of the CDR3: TGTGCCAGCAGCGTCCAGGGCAACTATGGCTACACCTTC. Translating it yields CASSVQGNYGYTF.

V and J are TRBV5-8 and TRBJ2-6, with a possible D match to TRBD1 (5 bases). CDR3 length: 15 residues. Germline V gives CDR1 SGHTS, CDR2 YDEGEE. Trimming took 6 bases from V and 2 from J, leaving 12 bases between them. The CDR3 coding sequence is TGTGCCAGCACCTCCCCCAGGGCTGGGGCCAACGTCCTGACTTTC. Amino acids: CASTSPRAGANVLTF.

This chain connects TRBV9 to TRBJ1-5, with no clear D. The CDR3 is made up of 15 amino acids. Germline assignment: CDR1 SGDLS and CDR2 YYNGEE. Trimming removed 0 bases at V and 4 bases at J, with 11 bases between. For the CDR3, the DNA is TGTGCCAGCAGCGTAGACCCGGCGACAAATCAGCCCCAGCATTTT. Amino acids: CASSVDPATNQPQHF.